The 31 T cell receptor beta chains below all came from one sample that was sequenced in a study of neoadjuvant anti-PD-1 for oral cavity cancer. The time point was: after neoadjuvant nivolumab, at surgical resection. Data came from immunoSEQ multiplex PCR; TCRdb stores just in-frame clones and leaves some out. The data contain about 12,000 clones, roughly 70% of them singletons. The sample consisted of PBMCs, taken after nivolumab (anti-PD-1) treatment. These receptors were collected from a person aged 40 to 85 with oral cavity squamous cell carcinoma.

The chain has TRBV6-1 and TRBJ2-2; a possible D gene is TRBD1 (5 bases). The CDR3 is made up of 15 amino acids. Germline-derived CDR1 and CDR2 are MNHNS and SASEGT. V was trimmed by 8 bases and J by 4 bases, leaving 17 bases between them. This CDR3 reads CASQPVDRPTGELFF. The CDR3 nucleotides are TGTGCCAGCCAACCCGTCGACAGACCCACCGGGGAGCTGTTTTTT.

The chain recombines TRBV7-2 with TRBJ1-1; a possible D gene is TRBD1 (6 bases). Germline V gene data show CDR1 as SGHTA and CDR2 as FQGNSA. V was cut by 5 bases and J by 4 bases, with 20 bases left in between. The CDR3 contains 16 residues. In DNA, the CDR3 is TGTGCCAGCAGCCCGGTAGGGGGGGGCGTTGCCACTGAAGCTTTCTTT. Protein product: CASSPVGGGVATEAFF.

The CDR3 here is CASSASSYEQYF. The CDR3 DNA is TGCGCCAGCAGCGCCAGCTCCTACGAGCAGTACTTC. V is TRBV5-1 and J is TRBJ2-7; D is undetermined. The V end lost 4 bases, the J end lost 0 bases, and 5 bases lay between the germline ends. The CDR3 consists of 12 residues. CDR1 and CDR2 from the germline V gene are SGHRS and YFSETQ.

This clone was seen just once. The V gene is TRBV27, the J gene TRBJ1-4; a weak D match, TRBD1 (5 bases). V lost 4 bases, J lost 4 bases, and 16 bases lay in between. CDR3 size: 16 residues. The germline gives CDR1 MNHEY, CDR2 SMNVEV (reference sequence). The DNA for the CDR3 is TGTGCCAGCAGTTCCTTTCTCAGGGCCCATAATGAAAAACTGTTTTTT. Amino acid sequence: CASSSFLRAHNEKLFF.

The J gene is TRBJ2-3, the V gene TRBV2; TRBD2 agrees at 14 bases. V dropped 6 bases and J dropped 3; count of bases not matched to a gene: 5. CDR3 length: 16 amino acids. CDR1 is SNHLY and CDR2 is FYNNEI in the germline V gene. The CDR3 reads CASRTRLAGGTDTQYF. Written as DNA, the CDR3 is TGTGCCAGCAGGACCCGACTAGCGGGGGGGACAGATACGCAGTATTTT.

Details on this clone: A read error may account for a junction end that differs from germline. The rearrangement joins TRBV6-4 to TRBJ2-6, with D perhaps given as TRBD1 or TRBD2 (5 bases each). CDR1 and CDR2 from the germline V gene are MRHNA and SNTAGT. This CDR3 has 15 amino acids. The CDR3 sequence: CASSDGGSGTNVLTF. CDR3 in DNA: TGTGCCAGCAGTGACGGGGGTTCTGGGACCAACGTCCTGACTTTC.

This chain connects TRBV18 to TRBJ2-2, with 7 bases identical to TRBD1. Trimming at V came to 1 base and at J to 0 bases, leaving 5 bases not matched to a gene. Germline CDR1 and CDR2: KGHSH and LQKENI. The CDR3 sequence is 17 residues long. The CDR3 nucleotides read TGTGCCAGCTCACCACGTACCCAGGGGGCGAACACCGGGGAGCTGTTTTTT. Its protein is CASSPRTQGANTGELFF.

V is TRBV4-1 and J is TRBJ1-3; D gene uncertain. The V gene's germline CDR1 is MGHRA and CDR2 YSYEKL. V lost 6 bases to trimming and J lost 0 bases, with 18 bases between them. The length of the CDR3 is 17 residues. CDR3 DNA: TGCGCCAGCAGTTCCCCTCCTATCCGGCCCTCTGGAAACACCATATATTTT. Amino acids: CASSSPPIRPSGNTIYF.

The J gene is TRBJ2-1, the V gene TRBV7-9; TRBD2 matches 9 bases. V lost 7 bases, J lost 2 bases, and 12 bases stayed unmatched. Germline assignment: CDR1 SEHNR and CDR2 FQNEAQ (reference sequence). The CDR3 contains 17 residues. The CDR3 bases are TGTGCCAGCAACGACCCTCGGACTAGCGATCCCTACAATGAGCAGTTCTTC. Protein: CASNDPRTSDPYNEQFF.

The rearrangement links TRBV12-5 to TRBJ2-6; either TRBD1 or TRBD2 may fit D (5 bases each). The length of the CDR3 is 18 residues. Germline loops: CDR1 LGHNT, CDR2 FRNRAP. The germline V and J ends were trimmed by 4 bases and 5 bases, with 21 bases remaining between them. CDR3 coding DNA: TGTGCTAGTGGTTATGCGGGTGCAGGACAAAGTCGGGCCAACGTCCTGACTTTC. Its protein is CASGYAGAGQSRANVLTF.

V and J are TRBV10-2 and TRBJ2-7, with a possible D match to TRBD1 (6 bases). Germline V gene lookup returns CDR1 WSHSY and CDR2 SAAADI. V was pared by 6 bases and J by 2 bases, with 14 bases between. The CDR3 sequence is 14 residues long. CDR3 residues: CASREGGPPYEQYF. The CDR3 bases are TGCGCCAGCAGAGAAGGGGGTCCCCCCTACGAGCAGTACTTC.

The chain joins TRBV7-2 to TRBJ2-7; tentatively, D is TRBD2 (5 bases). The CDR3 covers 19 residues. V lost 5 bases and J 1 base, leaving 27 bases between the germline ends. Germline lookup yields CDR1 SGHTA and CDR2 FQGNSA. CDR3 nucleotides: TGTGCCAGCAGCCTCGCAACCGGACTGGCCTCCCACCTTTCCTACGAGCAGTACTTC. Its protein is CASSLATGLASHLSYEQYF.

V gene TRBV6-1 combines with J gene TRBJ1-3; unclear D gene. Germline-derived CDR1 and CDR2 are MNHNS and SASEGT. V gave up 4 bases and J gave up 4 bases, with 11 bases separating them. The CDR3 sequence is 14 residues long. The CDR3 DNA reads as TGTGCCAGCAGTGTCGTGGGAAGAGGAAACACCATATATTTT. It encodes CASSVVGRGNTIYF.

This chain uses TRBV4-1 with TRBJ1-1; D uncertain. Trimming took off 2 bases at V and 8 bases at J, with 15 bases between the two ends. From germline, CDR1 is MGHRA and CDR2 YSYEKL. CDR3 length: 14 residues. The CDR3, as DNA: TGCGCCAGCAGCCAACCAACCAGGACGGACGAAGCTTTCTTT. Translation: CASSQPTRTDEAFF.

The chain links TRBV4-2 to TRBJ2-1, with 9 nucleotides matching TRBD2. The germline V gene encodes CDR1 LGHNA and CDR2 YNFKEQ. V shed 1 base, J shed 2 bases, and the junction held 3 bases outside the gene matches. The CDR3 covers 16 residues. The DNA for the CDR3 is TGTGCCAGCAGCCAAGCCGCGGGAGGGGCCTACAATGAGCAGTTCTTC. Translation gives CASSQAAGGAYNEQFF.

This clone was seen more than once but under ten times. The rearrangement uses TRBV28 and TRBJ1-1, with 7 bases aligning to TRBD1. CDR1 MDHEN and CDR2 SYDVKM come from the germline V gene. V dropped 5 bases and J dropped 4; count of bases not matched to a gene: 10. This CDR3 comprises 15 residues. The CDR3 loop reads CASSAPTGRATEAFF. For the CDR3, the DNA is TGTGCCAGCAGTGCCCCGACAGGGCGGGCCACTGAAGCTTTCTTT.

The gene calls are TRBV6-1 and TRBJ2-6; D might be TRBD2 (5 bases). The CDR3 is 19 amino acids. CDR1 MNHNS and CDR2 SASEGT come from the germline V gene. V lost 4 bases, J lost 0 bases, and 19 bases lay in between. CDR3 nucleotides: TGTGCCAGCAGTGGGATGCGGAGGATACATTACTCTGGGGCCAACGTCCTGACTTTC. Protein product: CASSGMRRIHYSGANVLTF.

The J gene is TRBJ2-3, the V gene TRBV5-1, with a tentative D call TRBD1 (5 bases). The germline V gene encodes CDR1 SGHRS and CDR2 YFSETQ. Trimming took 1 base from V and 0 from J, leaving 12 bases between them. The length of the CDR3 is 16 residues. The CDR3 protein is CASSLIRVASTDTQYF. CDR3 in DNA: TGCGCCAGCAGCTTGATCAGGGTTGCTAGCACAGATACGCAGTATTTT.

The V gene is TRBV30, the J gene TRBJ2-1; no reliable D call. This CDR3 has 12 amino acids. With 1 base removed from V and 8 bases from J, the gap between germline ends came to 9 bases. From germline, CDR1 is GTSNPN and CDR2 SVGIG (reference sequence). Here the CDR3 reads CAWSAMYDEQFF. CDR3 nucleotide sequence: TGTGCCTGGAGTGCCATGTACGATGAGCAGTTCTTC.

This clone was recorded a few times. The genes are TRBV13 and TRBJ1-3, with D tentatively TRBD1 (5 bases). Per the germline V gene, CDR1 is PRHDT and CDR2 is FYEKMQ (reference sequence). V was clipped by 8 bases and J by 3 bases, with 17 bases between them. The CDR3 length is 15 residues. CDR3 bases: TGTGCCAGCTCCGCGGGAACGGGACGTGGAAACACCATATATTTT. Translating gives CASSAGTGRGNTIYF.

The CDR3 sequence is CASSGHRGGSYNSPLHF. DNA for the CDR3: TGTGCCAGCAGCGGCCACAGGGGGGGATCTTATAATTCACCCCTCCACTTT. The chain employs TRBV9 and TRBJ1-6; 8 bases line up with TRBD1. The germline V gene has CDR1 SGDLS and CDR2 YYNGEE. V shed 3 bases, J shed 4 bases, and the junction held 9 bases outside the gene matches. The CDR3 totals 17 residues.

The chain couples TRBV30 to TRBJ1-2; D is uncertain. Between the trimmed V and J ends, which lost 0 bases and 7 bases, there was a span of 9 bases. CDR1 GTSNPN and CDR2 SVGIG come from the germline V gene (reference sequence). The CDR3 is 12 residues long. The CDR3 reads CAWSVRLAGYTF. As DNA, the CDR3 is TGTGCCTGGAGTGTCAGGTTGGCTGGCTACACCTTC.

The rearrangement joins TRBV2 to TRBJ1-3; no firm D call. The V end was cut by 10 bases, the J end by 4 bases, with 17 bases between. The CDR3 sequence is 14 residues long. Germline CDR1 is SNHLY and CDR2 is FYNNEI. The CDR3 spells CATRSPGGGNTIYF. The CDR3 bases are TGTGCCACGCGAAGTCCCGGAGGGGGAAACACCATATATTTT.

The sample holds a few counts of this clone. This chain connects TRBV2 to TRBJ2-5; TRBD2 agrees at 10 bases. The CDR3 has 18 residues. After removal of 10 bases from V and 1 base from J, the junction contained 18 bases not matched to a gene. Germline V gene data show CDR1 as SNHLY and CDR2 as FYNNEI. CDR3 nucleotides: TGTGCCACCAAACAGGGAGCGGGAGGGCCCCTAAGCCAAGAGACCCAGTACTTC. It specifies CATKQGAGGPLSQETQYF.

This clone was counted between two and nine times. This CDR3 reads CASSALTGGNSNQPQHF. Here the CDR3 DNA reads TGTGCCAGCAGTGCCTTGACAGGGGGCAATAGCAATCAGCCCCAGCATTTT. The V call is TRBV6-1, the J call TRBJ1-5; 10 positions match TRBD1. Looked up from germline, CDR1 is MNHNS and CDR2 is SASEGT. This CDR3 spans 17 amino acids. Losses at the gene ends were 4 bases for V and 0 bases for J; bases not matched to a gene: 6.

The chain couples TRBV9 to TRBJ1-3; D is unclear. V was trimmed by 0 bases and J by 4 bases, leaving 2 bases between them. The CDR3 runs to 12 residues. Germline V lookup: CDR1 SGDLS, CDR2 YYNGEE. The CDR3 coding sequence is TGTGCCAGCAGCGTAGCAGGAAACACCATATATTTT. Translation: CASSVAGNTIYF.

The CDR3 coding sequence is TGTGCCAGCAGCCCCTCTGCGGGGGCGCGGGCCAAAAACATTCAGTACTTC. It codes for CASSPSAGARAKNIQYF. The chain has TRBV7-9 and TRBJ2-4, with D tentatively TRBD2 (7 bases). Trimming stripped 5 bases from V and 1 base from J, with 18 bases between. CDR3 length equals 17 residues. CDR1 is SEHNR, CDR2 FQNEAQ, per germline (reference sequence). Together with reference TRBV7-9 and TRBJ2-4, the CDR3 gives the full variable domain: DTGVSQNPRHKITKRGQNVTFRCDPISEHNRLYWYRQTLGQGPEFLTYFQNEAQLEKSRLLSDRFSAERPKGSFSTLEIQRTEQGDSAMYLCASSPSAGARAKNIQYFGAGTRLSVL.

A single count supports this clone. The rearrangement links TRBV27 to TRBJ1-1; possible D gene TRBD1, 5 bases. In germline, CDR1 is MNHEY, CDR2 SMNVEV (reference sequence). The V and J ends lost 2 bases and 1 base respectively, with 26 bases between them. The CDR3 covers 20 residues. The CDR3 region is CASSLRPPLPGPGGNTEAFF. CDR3 nucleotides: TGTGCCAGCAGTTTACGACCACCCTTACCGGGGCCCGGAGGGAACACTGAAGCTTTCTTT.

The V and J genes are TRBV7-9 and TRBJ1-1; 7 bases map to TRBD1. The CDR3 is 18 amino acids. Germline CDR1 reads SEHNR; CDR2 reads FQNEAQ (reference sequence). The V and J ends lost 1 base and 4 bases, in that order; junction bases with no gene match: 15. CDR3 DNA sequence: TGTGCCAGCAGCTTAGTTCGTAGGGGGCGCCGGGTTGGCACTGAAGCTTTCTTT. Its protein is CASSLVRRGRRVGTEAFF.

This chain links TRBV6-1 with TRBJ2-7, with 8 bases aligning to TRBD2. The CDR3 spans 15 residues. The V gene's germline CDR1 is MNHNS and CDR2 SASEGT. The V gene end was trimmed by 2 bases and the J gene end by 0 bases; junction bases not matched to a gene: 3. The CDR3: CASSESGSPSYEQYF. The CDR3 bases are TGTGCCAGCAGTGAAAGCGGGAGCCCCTCCTACGAGCAGTACTTC.

This clone was counted between two and nine times. The chain recombines TRBV7-6 with TRBJ1-1; D call uncertain. Trimming shortened V by 3 bases and J by 2 bases, and 7 bases separated the two germline ends. Germline assignment: CDR1 SGHVS and CDR2 FNYEAQ. The CDR3 is made up of 13 amino acids. Here the CDR3 reads CASSFRVNTEAFF. The CDR3 bases are TGTGCCAGCAGCTTTAGGGTAAACACTGAAGCTTTCTTT.